A single sample is the source of the 21 T cell receptor beta chains below, sequenced in a study of breast tumors, draining lymph nodes, adjacent tissues. From the multiplex PCR reads, TCRdb called clonotypes with MiXCR, one entry per CDR3 protein. The table shows about 220,000 distinct CDR3 sequences, with under 40% occurring only once. Samples came from axillary lymph nodes draining the breast cancer. Sequencing input: axillary lymph node tissue. The source of these receptors is a female donor with breast cancer. Some clones in this sample may be carry-over from other donors' samples.

Details on this clonotype: A read error is possible here, since a much larger clone lies one base away. As the CDR3 is not closed by the conserved phenylalanine or tryptophan, this likely results from a read error. V gene TRBV6-5 combines with J gene TRBJ2-7; a possible D gene is TRBD1 (6 bases). This CDR3 has 13 amino acids. Germline V gene sequence: CDR1 MNHEY, CDR2 SVGAGI. V was pared by 4 bases and J by 4 bases, with 11 bases between. The CDR3: CASSFVQGYEQYL. CDR3 DNA sequence: TGTGCCAGCAGTTTCGTACAGGGTTACGAGCAGTACCTC.

The chain has TRBV6-4 and TRBJ2-7; 8 bases fit TRBD1. Looked up from germline, CDR1 is MRHNA and CDR2 is SNTAGT. The CDR3 runs to 14 residues. After removal of 5 bases from V and 7 bases from J, the junction contained 10 bases not matched to a gene. CDR3 region: CASSLDRATGEQYF. CDR3 DNA sequence: TGTGCCAGCAGTCTGGACAGGGCCACCGGGGAGCAGTACTTC.

This clonotype showed up many times. The chain couples TRBV7-2 to TRBJ2-7; D is unresolved. V was cut by 1 base and J by 6 bases, with 13 bases left in between. The V gene's germline CDR1 is SGHTA and CDR2 FQGNSA. This CDR3 comprises 14 residues. The CDR3 loop reads CASSLGTVSGEQYF. The CDR3 DNA reads as TGTGCCAGCAGCTTAGGGACCGTTAGTGGCGAGCAGTACTTC.

This clonotype has just one count. The chain uses TRBV20-1 and TRBJ2-5; 7 nucleotides align to TRBD1. V was pared by 3 bases and J by 2 bases, with 3 bases of the junction left unmatched. Germline V gene sequence: CDR1 DFQATT, CDR2 SNEGSKA (reference sequence). CDR3 size: 13 residues. CDR3 amino acids: CSARGDRQETQYF. The CDR3 coding sequence is TGCAGTGCTAGGGGGGACAGACAAGAGACCCAGTACTTC.

This clonotype was recorded a few times. The genes are TRBV3-2 and TRBJ2-7. TRBV3-2 counts as a pseudogene. The CDR3 contains 15 residues. CDR3: CASSQDRASSYEQYF. The CDR3 DNA reads as TGTGCCAGCAGCCAAGATCGGGCATCCTCCTACGAGCAGTACTTC.

Many counts were recorded for this clonotype. The chain is built from TRBV20-1 and TRBJ2-7; 11 positions agree with TRBD2. The CDR3 spans 14 residues. The germline CDR1 and CDR2 sequences are DFQATT and SNEGSKA (reference sequence). With V trimmed by 5 bases and J by 3 bases, 6 bases remained unmatched. CDR3 coding DNA: TGCAGTGCTTCTTCACTAGCGGGAGACTACGAGCAGTACTTC. Translated, it gives CSASSLAGDYEQYF.

As concerns this clonotype: A much larger clone differs by one base, so this may be a read error. It is likely a read error, because the conserved phenylalanine at the end of the CDR3 is missing. J is TRBJ2-7 and V is TRBV7-2; 7 positions agree with TRBD2. This CDR3 contains 14 residues. Germline V gene lookup returns CDR1 SGHTA and CDR2 FQGNSA. V trimming: 4 bases; J trimming: 3 bases; junction bases outside the gene matches: 6. In DNA, the CDR3 is TGTGCCAGCAGCTCCACCGGGGGGAGCTACGAGCAGTACCTC. This gives the protein CASSSTGGSYEQYL.

This clonotype was found many times. The chain employs TRBV3-1 and TRBJ1-6; maybe TRBD1 (6 bases). The V end was cut by 1 base, the J end by 10 bases, with 11 bases between. The germline CDR1 and CDR2 sequences are LGHDT and YNNKEL (reference sequence). The length of the CDR3 is 14 residues. The CDR3: CASSQGQGRSPLHF. For the CDR3, the DNA is TGTGCCAGCAGCCAAGGTCAGGGGCGGTCACCCCTCCACTTT.

This clonotype was counted many times. V and J are TRBV7-9 and TRBJ2-5; TRBD2 agrees at 14 bases. CDR1 is SEHNR and CDR2 is FQNEAQ in the germline V gene (reference sequence). CDR3 length: 22 residues. V lost 1 base, J lost 4 bases, and 20 bases stayed unmatched. The CDR3 loop is CASSLERRRLAGGIGEGETQYF. The CDR3 region has the DNA TGTGCCAGCAGCTTAGAGAGACGTCGACTAGCGGGAGGGATTGGGGAGGGAGAGACCCAGTACTTC.

This clonotype was found many times. V usage is TRBV6-6 and J usage is TRBJ1-5; unclear D gene. This CDR3 spans 14 amino acids. Germline CDR1 MNHNY, CDR2 SVGAGI (reference sequence). Deletions cut 10 bases from V and 2 bases from J, with 15 bases between. CDR3 in amino acids: CAIRSLIGNQPQHF. In DNA form, the CDR3 reads TGTGCCATCCGAAGCTTGATAGGCAATCAGCCCCAGCATTTT.

The gene calls are TRBV9 and TRBJ2-5; perhaps TRBD1 as D (8 bases). The CDR3 is 16 residues long. V was clipped by 0 bases and J by 3 bases, with 15 bases between them. CDR1 is SGDLS, CDR2 YYNGEE, per germline. The CDR3 protein is CASSVVRQGREETQYF. The CDR3 DNA is TGTGCCAGCAGCGTAGTTAGACAGGGGAGGGAAGAGACCCAGTACTTC.

For this clonotype: It may be a read error: a sequence one base away is much more abundant. The rearrangement uses TRBV6-5 and TRBJ2-3; the D gene is possibly TRBD2 (5 bases). This CDR3 region has 15 residues. Germline-derived CDR1 and CDR2 are MNHEY and SVGAGI. CDR3: CASSSYASPADMQYF. As DNA, the CDR3 is TGTGCCAGCAGTTCCTACGCTAGCCCCGCAGATATGCAGTATTTT.

This clonotype was counted ten times or more. The rearrangement uses TRBV19 and TRBJ1-2; D gene unclear. Germline V gene lookup returns CDR1 LNHDA and CDR2 SQIVND (reference sequence). CDR3 length equals 15 residues. V dropped 7 bases and J dropped 7 bases, with 22 bases sitting between them. Here the CDR3 reads CASTSNGSPAGGYTF. DNA of the CDR3: TGTGCCAGTACCTCCAACGGGTCACCGGCGGGTGGCTACACCTTC.

The table lists this clonotype with a few counts. One base away lies a much larger clone, so this may be a sequencing read error. The chain recombines TRBV5-6 with TRBJ2-5; TRBD2 matches at 7 bases. Germline assignment: CDR1 SGHDT and CDR2 YYEEEE. The CDR3 consists of 17 residues. The ends lost 0 bases at V and 4 bases at J; junction bases unmatched: 12. CDR3 in DNA: TGTGCCAGCAGCTTGGTAGGACCAGCGGGACCCAGAGAGACCCAGTACTTC. It is translated as CASSLVGPAGPRETQYF. Variable domain in full (rest from reference TRBV5-6 and TRBJ2-5): DAGVTQSPTHLIKTRGQQVTLRCSPKSGHDTVSWYQQALGQGPQFIFQYYEEEERQRGNFPDRFSGHQFPNYSSELNVNALLLGDSALYLCASSLVGPAGPRETQYFGPGTRLLVL.

This clonotype has ten or more counts. This chain links TRBV20-1 with TRBJ1-3; 7 nucleotides match TRBD1. V was clipped by 2 bases and J by 1 base; unmatched bases: 8. In germline, CDR1 is DFQATT, CDR2 SNEGSKA (reference sequence). This CDR3 has 16 amino acids. The CDR3 nucleotides are TGCAGTGCTAGATCCCTACAGGGGTTATCTGGAAACACCATATATTTT. Protein sequence: CSARSLQGLSGNTIYF.

The chain links TRBV5-1 to TRBJ2-2, with 7 bases matching TRBD1. Losses at the gene ends were 4 bases for V and 4 bases for J; bases not matched to a gene: 10. Germline values: CDR1 SGHRS, CDR2 YFSETQ. The CDR3 runs 16 residues. CDR3 amino acids: CASSLDGTVITGELFF. The CDR3 coding sequence is TGCGCCAGCAGCCTGGACGGGACAGTAATCACCGGGGAGCTGTTTTTT.

This clonotype has only a few counts. The CDR3 coding sequence is TGTGCCAGCAGCCCAGTGGGGGCGGTGGTAGAGACCCAGTACTTC. It is translated as CASSPVGAVVETQYF. This chain links TRBV3-1 with TRBJ2-5, with D maybe TRBD1 (6 bases). The CDR3 runs to 15 residues. CDR1 LGHDT and CDR2 YNNKEL come from the germline V gene (reference sequence). The V end lost 4 bases, the J end lost 4 bases, and 16 bases lay between the germline ends.

Regarding this clonotype: Possible read error: a much larger clone is one base away. The rearrangement links TRBV20-1 to TRBJ1-5; the D is unclear. This CDR3 region has 14 residues. Germline-derived CDR1 and CDR2 are DFQATT and SNEGSKA (reference sequence). Trimming cost V 6 bases and J 2 bases, with 14 bases left between them. The CDR3 reads CSARRLYGNQPQHF. CDR3 nucleotide sequence: TGCAGTGCGAGGAGACTTTATGGCAATCAGCCCCAGCATTTT.

Many counts were recorded for this clonotype. J is TRBJ2-1 and V is TRBV10-1; D gene uncertain. The CDR3 is 12 residues long. V lost 6 bases and J 7 bases, leaving 10 bases between the germline ends. CDR1 and CDR2 (germline): WNHNN, SYGVQD (reference sequence). CDR3 DNA: TGCGCCAGCAGGCCCGATAGGAATGAGCAGTTCTTC. This gives the protein CASRPDRNEQFF.

The chain is built from TRBV7-2 and TRBJ1-2; D is undetermined. The CDR3 sequence is 12 residues long. Trimming took 6 bases from V and 4 from J, leaving 9 bases between them. Germline CDR1 is SGHTA and CDR2 is FQGNSA. The CDR3 here is CASRQETYGYTF. DNA of the CDR3: TGTGCCAGCAGACAAGAGACCTATGGCTACACCTTC.

This clonotype was observed many times. The chain combines TRBV6-5 with TRBJ1-5; TRBD1 agrees at 7 bases. Losses at the gene ends were 6 bases for V and 2 bases for J; bases not matched to a gene: 4. Germline V gives CDR1 MNHEY, CDR2 SVGAGI. There are 14 residues in the CDR3. DNA for the CDR3: TGTGCCAGCAGGACAGGGATGGGCAATCAGCCCCAGCATTTT. Translating gives CASRTGMGNQPQHF.